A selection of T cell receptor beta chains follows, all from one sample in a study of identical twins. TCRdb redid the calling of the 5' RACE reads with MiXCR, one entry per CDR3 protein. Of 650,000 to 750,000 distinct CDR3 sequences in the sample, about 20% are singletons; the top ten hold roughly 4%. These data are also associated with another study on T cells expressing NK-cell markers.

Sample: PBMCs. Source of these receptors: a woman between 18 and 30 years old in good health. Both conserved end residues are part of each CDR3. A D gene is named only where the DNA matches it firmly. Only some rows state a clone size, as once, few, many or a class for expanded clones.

CDR3 protein: CASSELNQPQHF
CDR3 DNA: TGTGCCAGCAGTGAGTTAAATCAGCCCCAGCATTTT
V gene: TRBV6-2/TRBV6-3
J gene: TRBJ1-5
D gene: -
clone size: -

CDR3 protein: CSASRTSGSYEQYF
CDR3 DNA: TGCAGTGCTAGTCGGACTAGCGGTTCCTACGAGCAGTACTTC
V gene: TRBV20-1
J gene: TRBJ2-7
D gene: TRBD2
clone size: -

CDR3 protein: CASSSPGDWGGYTF
CDR3 DNA: TGTGCCAGCAGTTCCCCAGGGGATTGGGGTGGCTACACCTTC
V gene: TRBV12-3/TRBV12-4
J gene: TRBJ1-2
D gene: -
clone size: -

CDR3 protein: CSARAQLSEAFF
CDR3 DNA: TGCAGTGCTAGAGCCCAACTTAGTGAAGCTTTCTTT
V gene: TRBV20-1
J gene: TRBJ1-1
D gene: -
clone size: many

CDR3 protein: CASNLSGAFF
CDR3 DNA: TGTGCCAGCAACCTATCGGGGGCTTTCTTT
V gene: TRBV21-1
J gene: TRBJ1-1
D gene: -
clone size: -

CDR3 protein: CSAPPGNTDTQYF
CDR3 DNA: TGCAGTGCTCCACCCGGGAACACAGATACGCAGTATTTT
V gene: TRBV20-1
J gene: TRBJ2-3
D gene: -
clone size: -

CDR3 protein: CASRERGSSYEQYF
CDR3 DNA: TGCGCCAGCAGGGAGCGGGGGAGCTCCTACGAGCAGTACTTC
V gene: TRBV5-1
J gene: TRBJ2-7
D gene: TRBD2
clone size: few

CDR3 protein: CAISEEGRRNTEAFF
CDR3 DNA: TGTGCCATCAGTGAGGAGGGCAGGCGGAACACTGAAGCTTTCTTT
V gene: TRBV10-3
J gene: TRBJ1-1
D gene: -
clone size: -

CDR3 protein: CASSAGTGGTQAFF
CDR3 DNA: TGTGCCAGCAGTGCCGGGACAGGGGGCACTCAAGCTTTTTTT
V gene: TRBV6-4
J gene: TRBJ1-1
D gene: TRBD1
clone size: -

CDR3 protein: CASSEFGGGTGELFF
CDR3 DNA: TGTGCCAGCAGTGAATTTGGGGGCGGCACCGGGGAGCTGTTTTTT
V gene: TRBV25-1
J gene: TRBJ2-2
D gene: -
clone size: -

CDR3 protein: CASSQPRQGALGQPQHF
CDR3 DNA: TGTGCCAGCAGTCAACCCCGACAGGGGGCGCTTGGTCAGCCCCAGCATTTT
V gene: TRBV12-3/TRBV12-4
J gene: TRBJ1-5
D gene: TRBD1
clone size: few

CDR3 protein: CAISESGVNTEAFF
CDR3 DNA: TGTGCCATCAGTGAGTCCGGGGTAAACACTGAAGCTTTCTTT
V gene: TRBV10-3
J gene: TRBJ1-1
D gene: -
clone size: many

CDR3 protein: CASSLRAHEQYF
CDR3 DNA: TGTGCCAGCAGTCTCAGGGCTCACGAGCAGTACTTC
V gene: TRBV12-3/TRBV12-4
J gene: TRBJ2-7
D gene: -
clone size: -

CDR3 protein: CASSTGLGQTDTQYF
CDR3 DNA: TGTGCCAGCAGCACAGGACTGGGGCAGACAGATACGCAGTATTTT
V gene: TRBV7-8
J gene: TRBJ2-3
D gene: -
clone size: -

CDR3 protein: CSAPRLGNYNEQFF
CDR3 DNA: TGCAGTGCTCCCCGTTTGGGGAACTACAATGAGCAGTTCTTC
V gene: TRBV20-1
J gene: TRBJ2-1
D gene: -
clone size: few

CDR3 protein: CASSLGGVGELFF
CDR3 DNA: TGTGCCAGCAGCTTGGGGGGGGTTGGTGAGCTGTTTTTT
V gene: TRBV7-8
J gene: TRBJ2-2
D gene: TRBD2
clone size: few

CDR3 protein: CAIMSTSTSYNEQFF
CDR3 DNA: TGTGCCATCATGTCGACTAGCACCTCCTACAATGAGCAGTTCTTC
V gene: TRBV10-3
J gene: TRBJ2-1
D gene: TRBD2
clone size: -

CDR3 protein: CASSAWTGLANEQFF
CDR3 DNA: TGTGCCAGCAGTGCTTGGACGGGACTAGCAAATGAGCAGTTCTTC
V gene: TRBV12-3/TRBV12-4
J gene: TRBJ2-1
D gene: TRBD2
clone size: -

CDR3 protein: CASSSSLRRQETQYF
CDR3 DNA: TGTGCCAGCAGCTCATCCCTTCGACGTCAAGAGACCCAGTACTTC
V gene: TRBV6-2/TRBV6-3
J gene: TRBJ2-5
D gene: -
clone size: -

CDR3 protein: CASSENIGEIGEAFF
CDR3 DNA: TGTGCCAGCAGTGAAAATATAGGGGAGATAGGTGAAGCTTTCTTT
V gene: TRBV6-1
J gene: TRBJ1-1
D gene: -
clone size: few

CDR3 protein: CASSQDPSGTTQETQYF
CDR3 DNA: TGTGCCAGCAGCCAAGACCCTAGCGGGACGACCCAAGAGACCCAGTACTTC
V gene: TRBV4-2
J gene: TRBJ2-5
D gene: TRBD2
clone size: few

CDR3 protein: CASSMLAGTGIEQYF
CDR3 DNA: TGTGCCAGCAGCATGCTTGCCGGGACAGGGATCGAGCAGTACTTC
V gene: TRBV7-9
J gene: TRBJ2-7
D gene: TRBD1
clone size: few

CDR3 protein: CASSFPGQQAFF
CDR3 DNA: TGTGCCAGCAGCTTTCCAGGACAGCAAGCTTTCTTT
V gene: TRBV7-3
J gene: TRBJ1-1
D gene: -
clone size: few

CDR3 protein: CSARDFAGSYEQYF
CDR3 DNA: TGCAGTGCTAGAGATTTCGCGGGGTCCTACGAGCAGTACTTC
V gene: TRBV20-1
J gene: TRBJ2-7
D gene: -
clone size: -

CDR3 protein: CASSEYRSPLHF
CDR3 DNA: TGTGCCAGCAGTGAATACCGTTCACCCCTCCACTTT
V gene: TRBV25-1
J gene: TRBJ1-6
D gene: -
clone size: -

CDR3 protein: CASSLPLEGAYEQYF
CDR3 DNA: TGCGCCAGCAGCTTACCTTTAGAGGGGGCATACGAGCAGTACTTC
V gene: TRBV5-1
J gene: TRBJ2-7
D gene: TRBD1
clone size: few

CDR3 protein: CASRSYYEQYF
CDR3 DNA: TGTGCCAGCAGATCTTACTACGAGCAGTACTTC
V gene: TRBV12-3/TRBV12-4
J gene: TRBJ2-7
D gene: -
clone size: -

CDR3 protein: CASSLVAGGREAFPHEQFF
CDR3 DNA: TGTGCCAGCAGCTTAGTTGCGGGGGGGCGGGAGGCATTTCCACATGAGCAGTTCTTC
V gene: TRBV11-2
J gene: TRBJ2-1
D gene: TRBD2
clone size: -

CDR3 protein: CSVEDQRDTQYF
CDR3 DNA: TGCAGCGTTGAAGATCAGAGAGATACGCAGTATTTT
V gene: TRBV29-1
J gene: TRBJ2-3
D gene: -
clone size: many

CDR3 protein: CASSPIAGGYNEQFF
CDR3 DNA: TGCGCCAGCAGCCCAATAGCGGGGGGCTACAATGAGCAGTTCTTC
V gene: TRBV5-1
J gene: TRBJ2-1
D gene: TRBD2
clone size: few

CDR3 protein: CASSLGPYSNQPQHF
CDR3 DNA: TGTGCCAGCAGTTTAGGCCCATATAGCAATCAGCCCCAGCATTTT
V gene: TRBV12-3/TRBV12-4
J gene: TRBJ1-5
D gene: -
clone size: few

CDR3 protein: CASSLVPRLAGPDTQYF
CDR3 DNA: TGCGCCAGCAGCTTGGTCCCCAGACTAGCGGGGCCAGATACGCAGTATTTT
V gene: TRBV5-1
J gene: TRBJ2-3
D gene: TRBD2
clone size: -

CDR3 protein: CASSFEGGPKLFF
CDR3 DNA: TGTGCCAGCAGCTTCGAGGGGGGCCCAAAACTGTTTTTT
V gene: TRBV7-2
J gene: TRBJ1-4
D gene: -
clone size: -

CDR3 protein: CASSIEGRTANYGYTF
CDR3 DNA: TGTGCCAGTAGTATAGAAGGACGGACGGCTAACTATGGCTACACCTTC
V gene: TRBV19
J gene: TRBJ1-2
D gene: -
clone size: -

CDR3 protein: CASSLEGGLAKNIQYF
CDR3 DNA: TGTGCCAGCAGCTTAGAGGGAGGGTTAGCCAAAAACATTCAGTACTTC
V gene: TRBV11-2
J gene: TRBJ2-4
D gene: TRBD2
clone size: -

CDR3 protein: CASSGAGQGRYEQYF
CDR3 DNA: TGTGCCAGCAGTGGGGCAGGGCAGGGGCGCTACGAGCAGTACTTC
V gene: TRBV25-1
J gene: TRBJ2-7
D gene: -
clone size: few

CDR3 protein: CANSLYRNTGELFF
CDR3 DNA: TGTGCCAACAGCTTATACAGGAACACCGGGGAGCTGTTTTTT
V gene: TRBV7-9
J gene: TRBJ2-2
D gene: -
clone size: once